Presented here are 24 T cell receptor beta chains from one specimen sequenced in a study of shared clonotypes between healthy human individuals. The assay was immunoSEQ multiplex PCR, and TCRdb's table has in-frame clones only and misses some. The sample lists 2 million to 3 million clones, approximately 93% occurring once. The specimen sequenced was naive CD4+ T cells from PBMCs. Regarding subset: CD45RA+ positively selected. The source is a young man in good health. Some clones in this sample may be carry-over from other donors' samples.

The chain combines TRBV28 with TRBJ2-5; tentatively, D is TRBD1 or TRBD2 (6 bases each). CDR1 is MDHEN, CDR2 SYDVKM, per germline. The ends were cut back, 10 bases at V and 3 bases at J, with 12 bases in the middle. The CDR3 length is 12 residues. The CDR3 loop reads CATTRGEETQYF. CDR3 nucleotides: TGTGCCACAACAAGGGGGGAAGAGACCCAGTACTTC.

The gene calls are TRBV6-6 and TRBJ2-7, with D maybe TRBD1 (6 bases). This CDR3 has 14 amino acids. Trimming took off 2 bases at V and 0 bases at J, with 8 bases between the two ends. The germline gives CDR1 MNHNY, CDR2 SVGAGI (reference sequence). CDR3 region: CASSYKGDSYEQYF. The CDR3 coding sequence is TGTGCCAGCAGTTACAAGGGGGACTCCTACGAGCAGTACTTC.

CDR3 residues: CASSAKSGTSGSEQYF. CDR3 in DNA: TGTGCCAGCAGTGCAAAATCAGGGACTAGCGGGAGCGAGCAGTACTTC. The chain combines TRBV6-1 with TRBJ2-7, with 14 bases aligning to TRBD2. The germline CDR1 and CDR2 sequences are MNHNS and SASEGT. J was trimmed by 6 bases and V by 4 bases; bases with no gene match: 8. CDR3 length: 16 residues.

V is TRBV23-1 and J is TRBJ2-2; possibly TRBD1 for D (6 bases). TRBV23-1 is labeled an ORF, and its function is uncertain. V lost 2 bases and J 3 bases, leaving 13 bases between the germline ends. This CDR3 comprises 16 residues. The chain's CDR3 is CASSQGGRGYTGELFF. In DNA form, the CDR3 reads TGCGCCAGCAGTCAAGGCGGCAGGGGCTACACCGGGGAGCTGTTTTTT.

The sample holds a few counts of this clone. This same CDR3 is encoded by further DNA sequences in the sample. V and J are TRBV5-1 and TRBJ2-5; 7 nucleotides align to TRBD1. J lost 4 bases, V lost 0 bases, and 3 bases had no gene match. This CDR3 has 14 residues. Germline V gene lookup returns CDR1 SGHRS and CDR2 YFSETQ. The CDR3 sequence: CASSLEGGGETQYF. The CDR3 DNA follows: TGCGCCAGCAGCTTGGAAGGGGGCGGAGAGACCCAGTACTTC.

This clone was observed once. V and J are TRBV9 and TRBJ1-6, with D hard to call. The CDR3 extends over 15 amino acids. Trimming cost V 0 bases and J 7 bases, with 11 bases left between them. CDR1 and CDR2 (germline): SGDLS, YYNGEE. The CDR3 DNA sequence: TGTGCCAGCAGCGTAGGAACAGTCTACAATTCACCCCTCCACTTT. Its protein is CASSVGTVYNSPLHF.

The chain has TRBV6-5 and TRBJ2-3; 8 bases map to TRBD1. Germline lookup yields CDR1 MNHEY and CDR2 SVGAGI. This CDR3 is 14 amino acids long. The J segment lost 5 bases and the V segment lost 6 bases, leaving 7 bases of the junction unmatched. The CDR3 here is CASRYRGEGDTQYF. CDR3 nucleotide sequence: TGTGCCAGCAGGTACAGGGGGGAAGGAGATACGCAGTATTTT.

CDR3 nucleotides: TGTGCCAGCAGGCCCCTTGGTAGTATACAGAACACTGAAGCTTTCTTT. Translated, it gives CASRPLGSIQNTEAFF. The chain joins TRBV27 to TRBJ1-1; no firm D call. The germline V gene encodes CDR1 MNHEY and CDR2 SMNVEV (reference sequence). Trimming left V 6 bases short and J 1 base short, with 18 bases between. The CDR3 runs to 16 residues.

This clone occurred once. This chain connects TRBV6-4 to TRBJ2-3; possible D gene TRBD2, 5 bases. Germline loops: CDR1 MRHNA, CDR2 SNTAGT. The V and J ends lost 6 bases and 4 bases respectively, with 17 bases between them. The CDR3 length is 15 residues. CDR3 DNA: TGTGCCAGCAGAGCGGACCCCTTTCGTGCAGATACGCAGTATTTT. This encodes CASRADPFRADTQYF.

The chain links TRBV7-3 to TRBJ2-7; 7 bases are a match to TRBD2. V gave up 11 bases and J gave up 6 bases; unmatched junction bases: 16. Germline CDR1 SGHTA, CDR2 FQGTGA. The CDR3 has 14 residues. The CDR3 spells CAPRAGEWVREQYF. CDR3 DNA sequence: TGTGCCCCCAGGGCGGGAGAATGGGTACGCGAGCAGTACTTC.

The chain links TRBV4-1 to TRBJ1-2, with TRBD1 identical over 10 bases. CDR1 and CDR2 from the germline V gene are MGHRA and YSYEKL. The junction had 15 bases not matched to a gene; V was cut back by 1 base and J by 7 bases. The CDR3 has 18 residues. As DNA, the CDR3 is TGCGCCAGCAGCCAAGCGGCATCCCCGGGACAGGGGTTACTTGGCTACACCTTC. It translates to CASSQAASPGQGLLGYTF.

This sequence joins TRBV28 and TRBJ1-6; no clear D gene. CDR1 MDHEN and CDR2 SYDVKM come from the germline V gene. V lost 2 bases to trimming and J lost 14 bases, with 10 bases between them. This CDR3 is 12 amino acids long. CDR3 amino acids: CASSLSPQSLHF. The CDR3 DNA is TGTGCCAGCAGTTTAAGCCCCCAATCCCTCCACTTT.

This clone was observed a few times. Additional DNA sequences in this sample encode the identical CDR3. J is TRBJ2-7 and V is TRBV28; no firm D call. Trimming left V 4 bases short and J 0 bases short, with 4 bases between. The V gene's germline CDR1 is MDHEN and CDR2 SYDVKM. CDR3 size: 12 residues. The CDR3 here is CASSSSSYEQYF. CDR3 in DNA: TGTGCCAGCAGTTCCTCCTCCTACGAGCAGTACTTC.

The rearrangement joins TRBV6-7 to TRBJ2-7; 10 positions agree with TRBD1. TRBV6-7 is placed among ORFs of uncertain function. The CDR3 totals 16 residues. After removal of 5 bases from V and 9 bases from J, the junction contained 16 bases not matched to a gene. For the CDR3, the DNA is TGTGCCAGCAGTCCCCCCGGGACAGGGGAGGCATGGTGGCAGTACTTC. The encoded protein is CASSPPGTGEAWWQYF.

In DNA form, the CDR3 reads TGTGCCAGCGGAAATTCAGGGGCTCGCAACGAGCAGTACTTC. Encoded protein: CASGNSGARNEQYF. The rearrangement links TRBV7-9 to TRBJ2-7; D perhaps matches TRBD1 (6 bases). Germline V CDR1 and CDR2: SEHNR, FQNEAQ (reference sequence). The length of the CDR3 is 14 residues. Deletions cut 8 bases from V and 5 bases from J, with 19 bases between.

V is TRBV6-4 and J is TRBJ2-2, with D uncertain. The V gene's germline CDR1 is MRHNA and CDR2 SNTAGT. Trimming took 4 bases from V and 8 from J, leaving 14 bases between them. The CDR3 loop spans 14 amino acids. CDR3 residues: CASSALTGRGELFF. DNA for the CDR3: TGTGCCAGCAGTGCCTTGACCGGAAGGGGGGAGCTGTTTTTT.

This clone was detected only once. The CDR3 coding sequence is TGTGCCTTCCGACAGGGGGTCGAGACCCAGTACTTC. The encoded protein is CAFRQGVETQYF. The V gene is TRBV30, the J gene TRBJ2-5, with 9 bases matching TRBD1. This CDR3 is 12 amino acids long. With 7 bases clipped from V and 5 bases from J, the junction kept 5 bases outside the gene matches. Germline values: CDR1 GTSNPN, CDR2 SVGIG (reference sequence). Full variable domain (rest looked up from reference TRBV30 and TRBJ2-5): SQTIHQWPATLVQPVGSPLSLECTVEGTSNPNLYWYRQAAGRGLQLLFYSVGIGQISSEVPQNLSASRPQDRQFILSSKKLLLSDSGFYLCAFRQGVETQYFGPGTRLLVL.

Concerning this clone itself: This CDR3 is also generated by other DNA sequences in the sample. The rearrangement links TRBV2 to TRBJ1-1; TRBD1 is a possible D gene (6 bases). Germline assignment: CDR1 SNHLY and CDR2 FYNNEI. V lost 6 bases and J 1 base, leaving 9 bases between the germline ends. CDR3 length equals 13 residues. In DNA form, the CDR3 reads TGTGCCAGCAGAGGACAGCCGAACACTGAAGCTTTCTTT. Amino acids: CASRGQPNTEAFF. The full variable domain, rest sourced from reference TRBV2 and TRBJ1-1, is EPEVTQTPSHQVTQMGQEVILRCVPISNHLYFYWYRQILGQKVEFLVSFYNNEISEKSEIFDDQFSVERPDGSNFTLKIRSTKLEDSAMYFCASRGQPNTEAFFGQGTRLTVV.

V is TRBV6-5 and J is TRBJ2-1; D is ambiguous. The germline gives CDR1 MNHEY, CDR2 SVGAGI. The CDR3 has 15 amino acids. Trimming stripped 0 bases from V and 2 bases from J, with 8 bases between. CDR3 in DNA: TGTGCCAGCAGTTACTCTTCCCTAACCTACAATGAGCAGTTCTTC. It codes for CASSYSSLTYNEQFF.

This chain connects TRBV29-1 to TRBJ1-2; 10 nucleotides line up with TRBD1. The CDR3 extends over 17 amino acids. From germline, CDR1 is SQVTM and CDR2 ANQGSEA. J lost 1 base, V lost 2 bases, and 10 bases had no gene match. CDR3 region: CSVERLLGTGVNYGYTF. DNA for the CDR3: TGCAGCGTTGAACGCTTACTCGGGACAGGGGTTAACTATGGCTACACCTTC.

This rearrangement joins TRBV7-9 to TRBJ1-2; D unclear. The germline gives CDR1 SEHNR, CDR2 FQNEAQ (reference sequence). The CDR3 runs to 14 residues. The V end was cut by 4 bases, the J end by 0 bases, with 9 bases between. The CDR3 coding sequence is TGTGCCAGCAGCTCGGGATCTACTAACTATGGCTACACCTTC. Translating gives CASSSGSTNYGYTF.

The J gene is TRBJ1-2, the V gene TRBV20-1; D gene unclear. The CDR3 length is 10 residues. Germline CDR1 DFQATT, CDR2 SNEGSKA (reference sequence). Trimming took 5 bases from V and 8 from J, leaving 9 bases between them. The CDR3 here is CSAGVGGYTF. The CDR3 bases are TGCAGTGCTGGGGTAGGAGGCTACACCTTC.

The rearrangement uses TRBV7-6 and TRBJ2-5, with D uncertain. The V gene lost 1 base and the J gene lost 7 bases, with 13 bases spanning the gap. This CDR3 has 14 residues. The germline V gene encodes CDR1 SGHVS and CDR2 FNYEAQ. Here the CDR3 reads CASSLDPTGGTQYF. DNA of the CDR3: TGTGCCAGCAGCTTAGATCCGACCGGTGGGACCCAGTACTTC.

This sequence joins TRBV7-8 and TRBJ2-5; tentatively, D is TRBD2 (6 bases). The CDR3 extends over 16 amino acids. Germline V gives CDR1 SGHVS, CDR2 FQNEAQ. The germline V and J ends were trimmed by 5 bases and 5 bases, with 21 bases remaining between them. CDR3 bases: TGTGCCAGCAGCGTGGGGGGTATCGGGTCTGGGGAGACCCAGTACTTC. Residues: CASSVGGIGSGETQYF. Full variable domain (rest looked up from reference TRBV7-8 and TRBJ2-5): GAGVSQSPRYKVAKRGQDVALRCDPISGHVSLFWYQQALGQGPEFLTYFQNEAQLDKSGLPSDRFFAERPEGSVSTLKIQRTQQEDSAVYLCASSVGGIGSGETQYFGPGTRLLVL.